This TCR beta chain comes out of a study of OX40 agonist ivuxolimab in advanced cancers. Germline loops: CDR1 MNHEY, CDR2 SVGAGI. This CDR3 has 14 amino acids. Unmatched junction bases numbered 5, after V lost 6 bases and J lost 1 base. TCRdb keeps only in-frame clones here, not all; method: immunoSEQ multiplex PCR. The sample lists about 50,000 clones, roughly 90% occurring once. This receptor was taken from an adult with an advanced solid tumor such as melanoma, head and neck, liver or kidney cancer. V is TRBV6-5 and J is TRBJ2-7; 8 positions match TRBD1. The source was CD4+ or CD8+ T cells sorted from blood, collected in a trial of the OX40 agonist ivuxolimab. This chain's CDR3 is CASRGRDRSYEQYF. For the CDR3, the DNA is TGTGCCAGCAGGGGACGGGACAGGTCCTACGAGCAGTACTTC.